The TCR beta chain described here comes from a study of human T cells and chemical hapten exposure. Study background: TCR yield per sample varied, mainly due to pooled library volumes.

Findings of the study overall: Those TCRs sitting above 1 in 1000 frequency stayed the same with DPC sensitization.

One entry per CDR3 protein results from TCRdb running MiXCR on the RACE reads. The sample yields about 31,000 distinct CDR3 sequences, 6.5% to 8.5% seen once. A note on this clonotype: No antigen is known for it.

Time point defined: healthy volunteer bleed at 2 weeks. Extraction of total RNA was performed on unfractionated whole blood. This CDR3 region has 12 residues. With 8 bases clipped from V and 6 bases from J, the junction kept 5 bases outside the gene matches. Germline lookup yields CDR1 SNHLY and CDR2 FYNNEI. The rearrangement links TRBV2 to TRBJ2-3; 7 bases are shared with TRBD2. The sample taken for sequencing was whole blood. This TCR came from a human donor in good health. Some clones in this sample may be carry-over from other donors' samples. CDR3 sequence: CASGLVEDTQYF. CDR3 DNA sequence: TGTGCCAGCGGACTAGTCGAGGATACGCAGTATTTT.